The entry that follows covers one T cell receptor beta chain sequence. Its specificity is not known. The survey-level immunoSEQ assay was used. Under the authors' procedure: The detection floor for productive clonotype frequency was 2.59 x 10-5. The protocol was immunoSEQ multiplex PCR, while the TCRdb copy is restricted to in-frame clones and leaves out a portion. The DNA was the basis for D and trimming; V, J and clone size are from that table. The sample has approximately 35,000 clones, about 65% seen once. Germline V gene data show CDR1 as SNHLY and CDR2 as FYNNEI. Trimming left V 5 bases short and J 3 bases short, with 13 bases between. This CDR3 has 14 residues. This entry belongs to a study of STAT5B mutations in CD4+ large granular lymphocyte leukemia. Study-wide background: Among healthy controls, a particular HLA allele went with more CDR3 'QG' motifs. Study outcomes and limitations: Top patient clones used TRBV06 genes more often: 8/27 versus 2/35 in controls.

The chain recombines TRBV2 with TRBJ2-5, with no clear D. This TCR derives from a human donor in good health. Specimen: CD4+ T cells from blood buffy coats. The CDR3 sequence is CASSPRDGEETQYF. The DNA of the CDR3 is TGTGCCAGCAGTCCCCGTGACGGTGAAGAGACCCAGTACTTC.